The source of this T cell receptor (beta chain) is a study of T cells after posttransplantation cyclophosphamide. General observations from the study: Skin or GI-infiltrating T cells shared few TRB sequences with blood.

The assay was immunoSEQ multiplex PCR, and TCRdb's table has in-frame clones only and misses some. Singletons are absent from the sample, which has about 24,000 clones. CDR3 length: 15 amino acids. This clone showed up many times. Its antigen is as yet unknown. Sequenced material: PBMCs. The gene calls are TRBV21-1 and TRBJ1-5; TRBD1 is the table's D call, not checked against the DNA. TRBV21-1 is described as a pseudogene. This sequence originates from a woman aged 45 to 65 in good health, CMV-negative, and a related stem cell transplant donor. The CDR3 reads CASSKVGQGGQPQHF. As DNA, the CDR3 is TGTGCCAGCAGCAAAGTGGGACAGGGTGGACAGCCCCAGCATTTT.